This TCR beta chain was captured by sequencing in a study of blood T cell repertoires in COVID-19. Generated by immunoSEQ multiplex PCR, the TCRdb table keeps only in-frame clones and is missing some. The sample comprises some 360,000 clones, around nine tenths of which are singletons, and just under 4% rests with the top ten. Per the germline V gene, CDR1 is MDHEN and CDR2 is SYDVKM. The CDR3 is 12 residues long. V dropped 11 bases and J dropped 0 bases, with 8 bases sitting between them. Input material: peripheral blood. The chain couples TRBV28 to TRBJ1-5, with D possibly being TRBD1 (5 bases). The sequence came from a woman aged 60-75 years with COVID-19, enrolled during active disease. Written as DNA, the CDR3 is TGTGCCGGGGGGAATAGCAATCAGCCCCAGCATTTT. It encodes CAGGNSNQPQHF. The complete variable domain, with remaining parts taken from reference TRBV28 and TRBJ1-5, reads DVKVTQSSRYLVKRTGEKVFLECVQDMDHENMFWYRQDPGLGLRLIYFSYDVKMKEKGDIPEGYSVSREKKERFSLILESASTNQTSMYLCAGGNSNQPQHFGDGTRLSIL.